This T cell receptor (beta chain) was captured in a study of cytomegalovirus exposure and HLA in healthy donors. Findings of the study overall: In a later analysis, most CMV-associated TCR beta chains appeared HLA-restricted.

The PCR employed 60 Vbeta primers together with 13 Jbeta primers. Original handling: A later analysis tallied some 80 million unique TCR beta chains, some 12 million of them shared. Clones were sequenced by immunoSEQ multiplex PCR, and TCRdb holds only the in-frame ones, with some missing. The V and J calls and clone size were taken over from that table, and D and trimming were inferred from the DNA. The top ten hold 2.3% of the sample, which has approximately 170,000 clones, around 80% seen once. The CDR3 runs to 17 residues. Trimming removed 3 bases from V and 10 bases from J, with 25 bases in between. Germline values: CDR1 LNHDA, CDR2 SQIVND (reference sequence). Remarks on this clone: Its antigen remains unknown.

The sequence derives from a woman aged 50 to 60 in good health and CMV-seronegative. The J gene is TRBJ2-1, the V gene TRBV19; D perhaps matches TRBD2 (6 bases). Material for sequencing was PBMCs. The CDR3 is CASSMLGLTTGWGEQFF. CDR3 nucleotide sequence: TGTGCCAGTAGTATGCTGGGACTGACGACTGGATGGGGCGAGCAGTTCTTC.